This T cell receptor beta chain is from a study of T cell responses to AZD1222 COVID-19 vaccine. The V gene's germline CDR1 is LNHNV and CDR2 YYDKDF (reference sequence). This CDR3 contains 17 residues. With V trimmed by 4 bases and J by 4 bases, 11 bases remained unmatched. Sequenced by immunoSEQ multiplex PCR; TCRdb stores in-frame clones only, minus some. The sample has about 83,000 clones, 75% to 90% seen once. Specimen: peripheral blood, collected on day 0 of AZD1222 vaccination. The chain combines TRBV15 with TRBJ1-5, with 9 bases lining up with TRBD1. The receptor was isolated from an adult in good health. The CDR3 loop is CATSTYSPTGGNQPQHF. For the CDR3, the DNA is TGTGCCACCAGCACCTACTCACCGACAGGGGGGAATCAGCCCCAGCATTTT.